These T cell receptor beta chains were read from a single sample in a study of post-analysis software for immune sequencing data. TCRdb independently ran MiXCR on the PCR reads; one entry per CDR3 protein. This sample has roughly 570,000 distinct CDR3 sequences, with 34% found just once. The source material was blood. The receptors were sampled from a girl between 2 and 17 years old with multiple sclerosis. CDR3s include the opening cysteine and the closing phenylalanine or tryptophan. The D gene is left open where the match is weak. Some rows have no size entry. The others give once, few or many, or a class for an expanded clone.

j_gene	v_gene	abundance	d_gene	CDR3nt	CDR3aa
TRBJ1-2	TRBV7-9	few	TRBD1	TGTGCCAGCAGCCCGACAGGGAGGGATGGCTACACCTTC	CASSPTGRDGYTF
TRBJ2-1	TRBV20-1	few	TRBD2	TGCAGTGCTAGTCTGGCTAGCGGGAACAATGAGCAGTTCTTC	CSASLASGNNEQFF
TRBJ2-7	TRBV12-3/TRBV12-4	few	TRBD2	TGTGCCAGCAGTTTAATATTAAGCGGGGGGATCCCCTACGAGCAGTACTTC	CASSLILSGGIPYEQYF
TRBJ2-2	TRBV2	-	TRBD2	TGTGCCAGCAGGACAAGAACTAGCGGGGGGGCCGAAACGAACACCGGGGAGCTGTTTTTT	CASRTRTSGGAETNTGELFF
TRBJ2-3	TRBV4-1	-	-	TGCGCCAGCAGCCAAGATGGGGGCGGTACTAGCACAGATACGCAGTATTTT	CASSQDGGGTSTDTQYF
TRBJ1-1	TRBV12-3/TRBV12-4	-	-	TGTGCCAGCAGGTTAGTTGGAATCGGCACTGAAGCTTTCTTT	CASRLVGIGTEAFF
TRBJ2-5	TRBV3-1	-	-	TGTGCCAGCAGCCGAGCGGCCGGGAGAGAAGAGACCCAGTACTTC	CASSRAAGREETQYF
TRBJ1-2	TRBV11-2	-	-	TGTGCCAGCAGCTCCTATAACTATGGCTACACCTTC	CASSSYNYGYTF
TRBJ2-3	TRBV12-3/TRBV12-4	-	TRBD2	TGTGCCATCAGTTCGACTAGCCCCTTCGGAGATACGCAGTATTTT	CAISSTSPFGDTQYF
TRBJ2-5	TRBV5-1	-	TRBD2	TGCGCCAGCAGCTCACCTAGCGGACAAGAGACCCAGTACTTC	CASSSPSGQETQYF